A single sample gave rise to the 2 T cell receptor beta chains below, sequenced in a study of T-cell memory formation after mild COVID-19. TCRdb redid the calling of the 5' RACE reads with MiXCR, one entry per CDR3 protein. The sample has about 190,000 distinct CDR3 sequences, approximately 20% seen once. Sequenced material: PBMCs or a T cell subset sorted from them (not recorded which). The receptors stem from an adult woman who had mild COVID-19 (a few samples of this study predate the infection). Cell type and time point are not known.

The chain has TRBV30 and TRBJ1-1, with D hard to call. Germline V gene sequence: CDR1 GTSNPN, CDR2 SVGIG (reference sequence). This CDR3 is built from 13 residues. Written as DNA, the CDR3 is TGTGCTTCCGACCTGTGGGGTCACACTGAAGCTTTCTTT. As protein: CASDLWGHTEAFF.

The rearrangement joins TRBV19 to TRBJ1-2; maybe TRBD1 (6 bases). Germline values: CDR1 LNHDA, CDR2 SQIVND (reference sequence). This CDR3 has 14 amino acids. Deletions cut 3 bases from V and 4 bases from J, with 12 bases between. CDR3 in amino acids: CASSITQGLYGYTF. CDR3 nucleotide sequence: TGTGCCAGTAGTATTACTCAGGGGCTCTATGGCTACACCTTC.